This is a list of T cell receptor beta chains from one sample in a study of T-cell reconstitution after alpha-beta-depleted transplantation in children. TCRdb used MiXCR to reprocess the PCR reads, holding one entry per CDR3 protein. The sample shows 330,000 or so distinct CDR3 sequences, 10% of them seen only once. Sequenced here: PBMCs from the stem cell graft donor, sampled from the stem cell graft. The receptors were gathered from a human donor who donated a stem cell graft to a child with acute lymphoblastic leukemia. Both conserved end residues are part of each CDR3. A D gene is named only where the DNA matches it firmly. Only part of the rows carry a size: once, few, many, or a class if the clone is expanded.

cdr3_aa: CSARDPGSYEQYF; cdr3_nt: TGCAGTGCTAGAGATCCGGGATCCTACGAGCAGTACTTC; d_call: -; v_call: TRBV20-1; clone_size: -; j_call: TRBJ2-7
cdr3_aa: CASSFVSLSKETQYF; cdr3_nt: TGTGCCAGCAGTTTTGTCTCCCTTTCCAAAGAGACCCAGTACTTC; d_call: -; v_call: TRBV12-3/TRBV12-4; clone_size: -; j_call: TRBJ2-5
cdr3_aa: CASSLDRQYNEQFF; cdr3_nt: TGTGCCAGCAGTTTAGATCGCCAGTACAATGAGCAGTTCTTC; d_call: -; v_call: TRBV12-3/TRBV12-4; clone_size: few; j_call: TRBJ2-1
cdr3_aa: CSARVKGAPTYEQYF; cdr3_nt: TGCAGTGCTAGAGTGAAGGGGGCCCCTACCTACGAGCAGTACTTC; d_call: TRBD1; v_call: TRBV20-1; clone_size: -; j_call: TRBJ2-7
cdr3_aa: CASSLALGESYEQYF; cdr3_nt: TGCGCCAGCAGCTTGGCCCTAGGAGAGTCCTACGAGCAGTACTTC; d_call: -; v_call: TRBV5-1; clone_size: few; j_call: TRBJ2-7
cdr3_aa: CAWSEAGGETQYF; cdr3_nt: TGTGCCTGGAGTGAAGCGGGAGGGGAGACCCAGTACTTC; d_call: TRBD2; v_call: TRBV30; clone_size: -; j_call: TRBJ2-5
cdr3_aa: CASSLTEASYNEQFF; cdr3_nt: TGCGCCAGCAGCCTCACGGAGGCCTCCTACAATGAGCAGTTCTTC; d_call: -; v_call: TRBV4-1; clone_size: -; j_call: TRBJ2-1
cdr3_aa: CATSRPGQGKGDTQYF; cdr3_nt: TGTGCCACCAGCAGACCTGGACAGGGGAAGGGAGATACGCAGTATTTT; d_call: TRBD1; v_call: TRBV15; clone_size: -; j_call: TRBJ2-3
cdr3_aa: CSARDITTGRNEQFF; cdr3_nt: TGCAGTGCTAGAGATATAACGACGGGACGAAATGAGCAGTTCTTC; d_call: -; v_call: TRBV20-1; clone_size: many; j_call: TRBJ2-1
cdr3_aa: CASSLGRRTDTQYF; cdr3_nt: TGCGCCAGCAGCTTGGGTCGACGCACAGATACGCAGTATTTT; d_call: -; v_call: TRBV5-1; clone_size: few; j_call: TRBJ2-3
cdr3_aa: CASSVARDLRSGANVLTF; cdr3_nt: TGTGCCAGCAGCGTAGCTCGGGACCTCCGCTCTGGGGCCAACGTCCTGACTTTC; d_call: -; v_call: TRBV9; clone_size: few; j_call: TRBJ2-6
cdr3_aa: CASSLTGIQETQYF; cdr3_nt: TGCGCCAGCAGCTTAACAGGGATCCAAGAGACCCAGTACTTC; d_call: -; v_call: TRBV5-1; clone_size: many; j_call: TRBJ2-5
cdr3_aa: CASSLRTISPHTDTQYF; cdr3_nt: TGTGCCAGCAGCTTACGGACGATTAGTCCCCACACAGATACGCAGTATTTT; d_call: -; v_call: TRBV7-9; clone_size: many; j_call: TRBJ2-3
cdr3_aa: CSVTGTGNSPLHF; cdr3_nt: TGCAGCGTCACCGGGACTGGAAATTCACCCCTCCACTTT; d_call: -; v_call: TRBV20-1; clone_size: many; j_call: TRBJ1-6
cdr3_aa: CASSSKVNSPLHF; cdr3_nt: TGCGCCAGCAGCTCTAAAGTGAATTCACCCCTCCACTTT; d_call: -; v_call: TRBV5-1; clone_size: few; j_call: TRBJ1-6
cdr3_aa: CASSPLPEAGKGF; cdr3_nt: TGTGCCAGCAGTCCGCTGCCTGAGGCAGGGAAAGGCTTT; d_call: -; v_call: TRBV28; clone_size: few; j_call: TRBJ1-1
cdr3_aa: CSATRKRDEQFF; cdr3_nt: TGCAGTGCCACCCGGAAGCGCGATGAGCAGTTCTTC; d_call: -; v_call: TRBV20-1; clone_size: once; j_call: TRBJ2-1
cdr3_aa: CSARDGQGSYNEQFF; cdr3_nt: TGCAGTGCTAGAGATGGACAGGGCTCCTACAATGAGCAGTTCTTC; d_call: TRBD1; v_call: TRBV20-1; clone_size: few; j_call: TRBJ2-1
cdr3_aa: CSAREGGRRETQYF; cdr3_nt: TGCAGTGCTAGAGAGGGGGGCAGGAGGGAGACCCAGTACTTC; d_call: -; v_call: TRBV20-1; clone_size: few; j_call: TRBJ2-5
cdr3_aa: CASSMPGPTEAFF; cdr3_nt: TGTGCCAGTAGTATGCCCGGGCCCACTGAAGCTTTCTTT; d_call: -; v_call: TRBV19; clone_size: few; j_call: TRBJ1-1
cdr3_aa: CASSTIRQGWEQYF; cdr3_nt: TGTGCCAGCAGTACAATACGACAGGGTTGGGAGCAGTACTTC; d_call: TRBD1; v_call: TRBV28; clone_size: -; j_call: TRBJ2-7
cdr3_aa: CASSPWTSVTDTQYF; cdr3_nt: TGTGCCAGCAGCCCATGGACTAGCGTGACAGATACGCAGTATTTT; d_call: TRBD2; v_call: TRBV14; clone_size: -; j_call: TRBJ2-3
cdr3_aa: CASSLTVEGEKLFF; cdr3_nt: TGTGCCAGCAGCTTGACGGTAGAGGGTGAAAAACTGTTTTTT; d_call: -; v_call: TRBV7-9; clone_size: few; j_call: TRBJ1-4
cdr3_aa: CASSAGTGDMGGYTF; cdr3_nt: TGTGCCAGCAGCGCGGGGACAGGGGACATGGGTGGCTACACCTTC; d_call: TRBD1; v_call: TRBV9; clone_size: -; j_call: TRBJ1-2
cdr3_aa: CASSGTNPKATDTQYF; cdr3_nt: TGTGCCAGCAGTGGGACCAACCCAAAGGCTACAGATACGCAGTATTTT; d_call: -; v_call: TRBV7-9; clone_size: -; j_call: TRBJ2-3
cdr3_aa: CASSKGQGENQPQHF; cdr3_nt: TGTGCCAGCAGTAAAGGACAGGGGGAAAATCAGCCCCAGCATTTT; d_call: TRBD1; v_call: TRBV12-3/TRBV12-4; clone_size: -; j_call: TRBJ1-5
cdr3_aa: CASSLGVASPYEQYF; cdr3_nt: TGCGCCAGCAGCCTCGGGGTAGCCTCACCCTACGAGCAGTACTTC; d_call: -; v_call: TRBV4-1; clone_size: many; j_call: TRBJ2-7
cdr3_aa: CATSRVRGPEAFF; cdr3_nt: TGTGCCACCAGCAGGGTCAGGGGGCCTGAAGCTTTCTTT; d_call: TRBD1; v_call: TRBV15; clone_size: few; j_call: TRBJ1-1
cdr3_aa: CAIQGTANTGELFF; cdr3_nt: TGTGCCATCCAAGGGACAGCGAACACCGGGGAGCTGTTTTTT; d_call: TRBD1; v_call: TRBV6-1; clone_size: few; j_call: TRBJ2-2
cdr3_aa: CSASIPQGRNSETQYF; cdr3_nt: TGCAGTGCTAGCATCCCTCAGGGACGAAACTCAGAGACCCAGTACTTC; d_call: -; v_call: TRBV20-1; clone_size: many; j_call: TRBJ2-5
cdr3_aa: CASSLEGRILSGYTF; cdr3_nt: TGTGCCAGCAGCCTAGAGGGACGAATCCTTTCGGGCTACACCTTC; d_call: -; v_call: TRBV3-1; clone_size: few; j_call: TRBJ1-2
cdr3_aa: CASGTRGGYEQYF; cdr3_nt: TGTGCCAGTGGGACGAGGGGAGGCTACGAGCAGTACTTC; d_call: -; v_call: TRBV6-6; clone_size: few; j_call: TRBJ2-7
cdr3_aa: CATSRDLEAAPREQYF; cdr3_nt: TGTGCCACCAGCAGAGATCTGGAGGCAGCGCCCCGGGAGCAGTACTTC; d_call: -; v_call: TRBV15; clone_size: -; j_call: TRBJ2-7